The 32 T cell receptor beta chains below come from one sample, sequenced in a study of T cell repertoires in cytomegalovirus infection. TCRdb processed the reads anew with MiXCR; each CDR3 protein has one entry. The sample shows fewer than 85,000 distinct CDR3 sequences, about 45% of them seen only once. These receptors have no known antigen. The material sequenced was CD8+ T cells from cultured PBMCs, taken from culture after CMV antigen stimulation. These receptors originate from a human donor in good health (CMV status not recorded). Some clones in this sample may be carry-over from other donors' samples.

The chain couples TRBV27 to TRBJ2-1; the D gene could be TRBD1 or TRBD2 (5 bases each). V was trimmed by 8 bases and J by 2 bases, leaving 13 bases between them. This CDR3 spans 14 amino acids. Germline V gives CDR1 MNHEY, CDR2 SMNVEV (reference sequence). CDR3 in DNA: TGTGCCAGCTCCGGGACGCTGGCCTACAATGAGCAGTTCTTC. Translation: CASSGTLAYNEQFF.

CDR3: CSVEVAGANVLTF. For the CDR3, the DNA is TGCAGCGTTGAGGTTGCTGGGGCCAACGTCCTGACTTTC. The chain carries TRBV29-1 and TRBJ2-6; D unresolved. Germline CDR1 is SQVTM and CDR2 is ANQGSEA. The CDR3 is 13 residues long. V dropped 3 bases and J dropped 2 bases, with 5 bases sitting between them.

This clonotype has only one observation. This rearrangement joins TRBV15 to TRBJ1-2, with D tentatively TRBD1 (5 bases). Deletions cut 3 bases from V and 8 bases from J, with 13 bases between. The CDR3 spans 13 residues. The germline gives CDR1 LNHNV, CDR2 YYDKDF (reference sequence). CDR3 sequence reads: CATSRQGRHGYTF. The CDR3, as DNA: TGTGCCACCAGCAGGCAGGGAAGGCACGGCTACACCTTC.

This clonotype was observed a handful of times. This rearrangement joins TRBV20-1 to TRBJ2-7; D ambiguous. This CDR3 region has 10 residues. Per germline, CDR1 DFQATT and CDR2 SNEGSKA (reference sequence). V was trimmed by 3 bases and J by 6 bases, leaving 6 bases between them. As DNA, the CDR3 is TGCAGTGCTAGTCGTGCCGAGCAGTACTTC. Translating gives CSASRAEQYF.

V is TRBV5-5 and J is TRBJ2-3; possibly TRBD1 or TRBD2 for D (6 bases each). Germline-derived CDR1 and CDR2 are SGHKS and YYEKEE (reference sequence). There are 16 residues in the CDR3. Trimming removed 6 bases from V and 2 bases from J, with 19 bases in between. The CDR3 sequence: CASTLRGDTYTDTQYF. The CDR3 DNA reads as TGTGCCAGCACCCTGAGGGGGGACACCTACACAGATACGCAGTATTTT.

The genes are TRBV28 and TRBJ2-3; 7 bases agree with TRBD2. The germline V gene has CDR1 MDHEN and CDR2 SYDVKM. The CDR3 has 20 amino acids. Trimming at V came to 5 bases and at J to 0 bases, leaving 20 bases not matched to a gene. The DNA of the CDR3 is TGTGCCAGCAGTACTCCAGGCAGCCACTCGGGACTACGAAGCACAGATACGCAGTATTTT. Translated, it gives CASSTPGSHSGLRSTDTQYF.

This clonotype turned up a few times. The rearrangement uses TRBV7-2 and TRBJ1-2; 7 bases fit TRBD1. Germline V gene data show CDR1 as SGHTA and CDR2 as FQGNSA. J gave up 4 bases and V 4 bases, and 6 bases lay outside the gene matches. The CDR3 has 14 amino acids. The CDR3 spells CASSSPRGIYGYTF. CDR3 nucleotides: TGTGCCAGCAGCTCGCCCAGGGGGATCTATGGCTACACCTTC.

This clonotype has a handful of counts. CDR3 protein: CASSQGDHTDTQYF. The CDR3 DNA follows: TGTGCCAGCAGTCAGGGGGACCACACAGATACGCAGTATTTT. The chain carries TRBV27 and TRBJ2-3, with 7 bases fitting TRBD1. The CDR3 has 14 residues. The germline V gene encodes CDR1 MNHEY and CDR2 SMNVEV (reference sequence). J gave up 2 bases and V 5 bases, and 4 bases lay outside the gene matches.

This sequence joins TRBV28 and TRBJ2-3; TRBD2 agrees at 9 bases. Germline CDR1 reads MDHEN; CDR2 reads SYDVKM. Unmatched junction bases numbered 19, after V lost 5 bases and J lost 4 bases. This CDR3 has 19 amino acids. CDR3 protein: CASSGLGGGRAGEADTQYF. For the CDR3, the DNA is TGTGCCAGCAGTGGTCTTGGCGGCGGGAGGGCCGGAGAAGCAGATACGCAGTATTTT.

This rearrangement joins TRBV27 to TRBJ1-2, with no clear D. The CDR3 sequence is 13 residues long. The V gene's germline CDR1 is MNHEY and CDR2 SMNVEV (reference sequence). The V and J ends lost 5 bases and 4 bases respectively, with 11 bases between them. The CDR3 region is CASSPGGSYGYTF. DNA for the CDR3: TGTGCCAGCAGTCCCGGAGGGAGCTATGGCTACACCTTC.

The rearrangement links TRBV7-6 to TRBJ2-7; 7 positions match TRBD1. The junction had 2 bases not matched to a gene; V was cut back by 2 bases and J by 4 bases. The length of the CDR3 is 13 residues. The V gene's germline CDR1 is SGHVS and CDR2 FNYEAQ. The CDR3 loop reads CASSLYRGYEQYF. In DNA, the CDR3 is TGTGCCAGCAGCTTATACAGGGGATACGAGCAGTACTTC.

J is TRBJ2-3 and V is TRBV6-1; weak D call: TRBD2 (5 bases). V was cut by 6 bases and J by 3 bases, with 13 bases left in between. Germline V gene lookup returns CDR1 MNHNS and CDR2 SASEGT. There are 14 residues in the CDR3. This CDR3 is CASRLSGTTDTQYF. CDR3 DNA sequence: TGTGCCAGCAGACTCAGCGGAACTACAGATACGCAGTATTTT.

This sequence joins TRBV27 and TRBJ2-1, with a weak D call TRBD2 (5 bases). The V end was cut by 7 bases, the J end by 5 bases, with 15 bases between. Per the germline V gene, CDR1 is MNHEY and CDR2 is SMNVEV (reference sequence). CDR3 size: 14 residues. As DNA, the CDR3 is TGTGCCAGCACCCGGGATATCCGAGACAATGAGCAGTTCTTC. Translated, it gives CASTRDIRDNEQFF.

Ten or more counts support this clonotype. V is TRBV7-2 and J is TRBJ1-3; 7 nucleotides agree with TRBD1. Germline V gene sequence: CDR1 SGHTA, CDR2 FQGNSA. The J segment lost 3 bases and the V segment lost 1 base, leaving 3 bases of the junction unmatched. The CDR3 has 15 residues. The CDR3 spells CASSLEGQLGNTIYF. For the CDR3, the DNA is TGTGCCAGCAGCTTAGAGGGACAGCTTGGAAACACCATATATTTT.

The chain combines TRBV6-5 with TRBJ1-2; no firm D call. The CDR3 is 14 amino acids. Germline values: CDR1 MNHEY, CDR2 SVGAGI. V gave up 2 bases and J gave up 1 base, with 8 bases separating them. The DNA for the CDR3 is TGTGCCAGCAGTTACGGGGAGATTAACTATGGCTACACCTTC. Translated, it gives CASSYGEINYGYTF.

The chain couples TRBV5-1 to TRBJ2-2; 10 bases agree with TRBD2. The ends lost 6 bases at V and 4 bases at J; junction bases unmatched: 9. Germline V gene sequence: CDR1 SGHRS, CDR2 YFSETQ. CDR3 length equals 16 residues. The CDR3 is CASTSSGSSPTGELFF. As DNA, the CDR3 is TGCGCCAGCACCTCTAGCGGGAGTAGTCCCACCGGGGAGCTGTTTTTT.

In this sample, this clonotype turned up a few times. The chain combines TRBV11-2 with TRBJ2-1; TRBD1 aligns across 11 bases. V dropped 0 bases and J dropped 6; count of bases not matched to a gene: 4. Per germline, CDR1 SGHAT and CDR2 FQNNGV. The CDR3 length is 16 residues. CDR3 sequence reads: CASSLEGTGGPNEQFF. The CDR3 nucleotides read TGTGCCAGCAGCTTAGAGGGGACAGGGGGGCCCAATGAGCAGTTCTTC.

This clonotype was picked up a small number of times. The chain carries TRBV5-5 and TRBJ1-2; no clear D gene. In germline, CDR1 is SGHKS, CDR2 YYEKEE (reference sequence). Trimming cost V 0 bases and J 4 bases, with 22 bases left between them. The CDR3 is 18 residues long. The CDR3: CASSLAWFFRTEGYGYTF. In nucleotides, the CDR3 is TGTGCCAGCAGCTTGGCCTGGTTTTTTAGAACAGAAGGCTATGGCTACACCTTC.

V and J are TRBV7-2 and TRBJ2-1; the D is unclear. The germline V and J ends were trimmed by 2 bases and 0 bases, with 8 bases remaining between them. CDR3 length: 15 residues. CDR1 is SGHTA, CDR2 FQGNSA, per germline. The CDR3 is CASSLTGSSYNEQFF. CDR3 in DNA: TGTGCCAGCAGCTTAACGGGTAGCTCCTACAATGAGCAGTTCTTC.

For this clonotype: A junction end diverges from the germline sequence, so it may reflect a read error. The V and J genes are TRBV7-7 and TRBJ2-2, with 12 bases that match TRBD2. The CDR3 extends over 16 amino acids. The germline V gene encodes CDR1 SSHAT and CDR2 FNYEAQ (reference sequence). The CDR3 here is CASSPETSGSTGELFF. The CDR3 DNA reads TGTGCTAGCAGCCCCGAGACTAGCGGGAGTACCGGGGAGCTGTTTTTT.

The V and J genes are TRBV7-3 and TRBJ2-2, with 8 bases aligning to TRBD2. V shed 4 bases and J 6 bases; nucleotides not matched to a gene: 13. The germline gives CDR1 SGHTA, CDR2 FQGTGA. This CDR3 has 17 residues. The CDR3 sequence is CASSYNRVAGFPGELFF. The CDR3 bases are TGTGCCAGCAGCTACAATCGGGTAGCGGGATTCCCCGGGGAGCTGTTTTTT.

V gene TRBV28 combines with J gene TRBJ2-1, with TRBD1 identical over 8 bases. Germline lookup yields CDR1 MDHEN and CDR2 SYDVKM. The CDR3 covers 13 residues. V lost 8 bases, J lost 2 bases, and 2 bases stayed unmatched. The DNA of the CDR3 is TGTGCCAGCCGGACAGGGACCTACAATGAGCAGTTCTTC. It yields the protein CASRTGTYNEQFF. Full variable domain (rest looked up from reference TRBV28 and TRBJ2-1): DVKVTQSSRYLVKRTGEKVFLECVQDMDHENMFWYRQDPGLGLRLIYFSYDVKMKEKGDIPEGYSVSREKKERFSLILESASTNQTSMYLCASRTGTYNEQFFGPGTRLTVL.

The chain couples TRBV4-1 to TRBJ2-3; 9 nucleotides match TRBD2. Germline CDR1 is MGHRA and CDR2 is YSYEKL. V lost 0 bases, J lost 2 bases, and 6 bases stayed unmatched. The CDR3 runs 17 residues. The CDR3 loop is CASSQEGPSGVTDTQYF. CDR3 DNA: TGCGCCAGCAGCCAAGAAGGCCCTAGCGGGGTCACAGATACGCAGTATTTT.

This clonotype turned up a few times. The chain joins TRBV7-2 to TRBJ1-1; D is uncertain. The germline gives CDR1 SGHTA, CDR2 FQGNSA. V dropped 2 bases and J dropped 13 bases, with 11 bases sitting between them. This CDR3 is 11 amino acids long. The CDR3 loop reads CASSLRGKGFF. In nucleotides, the CDR3 is TGTGCCAGCAGCTTACGAGGGAAAGGTTTCTTT.

The chain combines TRBV12-5 with TRBJ2-3; D is perhaps TRBD1 (5 bases). The CDR3 loop spans 18 amino acids. The germline CDR1 and CDR2 sequences are LGHNT and FRNRAP. Trimming took off 3 bases at V and 0 bases at J, with 19 bases between the two ends. Here the CDR3 DNA reads TGTGCTAGTGGTTTACCGATCCAAACGACAGACAGCACAGATACGCAGTATTTT. Protein: CASGLPIQTTDSTDTQYF.

The chain recombines TRBV2 with TRBJ2-1, with TRBD2 as a possible D gene (5 bases). CDR1 SNHLY and CDR2 FYNNEI come from the germline V gene. The CDR3 loop spans 16 amino acids. V lost 0 bases and J lost 4, with 13 bases in between. CDR3: CASSEALTDSYNEQFF. CDR3 nucleotides: TGTGCCAGCAGTGAAGCGCTAACGGACTCGTACAATGAGCAGTTCTTC.

This sequence joins TRBV14 and TRBJ2-3, with a tentative D call TRBD1 (6 bases). Germline CDR1 reads SGHDN; CDR2 reads FVKESK. The CDR3 is 11 residues long. V lost 3 bases, J lost 12 bases, and 10 bases lay in between. CDR3: CASSHDRFQYF. The CDR3 bases are TGTGCCAGCAGCCACGACAGGTTTCAGTATTTT.

The V and J genes are TRBV19 and TRBJ1-1; D gene uncertain. Per the germline V gene, CDR1 is LNHDA and CDR2 is SQIVND (reference sequence). This CDR3 comprises 12 residues. V lost 1 base and J 6 bases, leaving 6 bases between the germline ends. The CDR3 loop is CASSIGAPEAFF. The CDR3 nucleotides read TGTGCCAGTAGTATAGGGGCGCCTGAAGCTTTCTTT. Filled out from reference TRBV19 and TRBJ1-1, the complete variable domain reads DGGITQSPKYLFRKEGQNVTLSCEQNLNHDAMYWYRQDPGQGLRLIYYSQIVNDFQKGDIAEGYSVSREKKESFPLTVTSAQKNPTAFYLCASSIGAPEAFFGQGTRLTVV.

This sequence joins TRBV5-5 and TRBJ2-2; possible D gene TRBD1, 6 bases. V gave up 2 bases and J gave up 2 bases, with 13 bases separating them. Germline V lookup: CDR1 SGHKS, CDR2 YYEKEE (reference sequence). The CDR3 sequence is 16 residues long. CDR3 loop: CASSFPTGSNTGELFF. The CDR3 nucleotides are TGTGCCAGCAGCTTTCCTACAGGGTCAAACACCGGGGAGCTGTTTTTT.

The genes are TRBV9 and TRBJ1-5; D remains unclear. Germline V lookup: CDR1 SGDLS, CDR2 YYNGEE. The CDR3 is made up of 12 amino acids. V was shortened by 3 bases and J by 4 bases, with 5 bases between the two germline ends. DNA of the CDR3: TGTGCCAGCAGCGAGGGAAATCAGCCCCAGCATTTT. This translates into CASSEGNQPQHF.

This rearrangement joins TRBV28 to TRBJ2-1; D is possibly TRBD1 (6 bases). V shed 6 bases and J shed 2 bases, with 14 bases lying between them. Germline CDR1 and CDR2: MDHEN and SYDVKM. This CDR3 region has 15 residues. The CDR3 nucleotides are TGTGCCAGCAGGACCGGGACAAACGCCTACAATGAGCAGTTCTTC. Translated: CASRTGTNAYNEQFF.

This clonotype was recorded a few times. V gene TRBV7-9 combines with J gene TRBJ2-7; 14 bases fit TRBD2. This CDR3 contains 18 residues. Trimming removed 2 bases from V and 0 bases from J; junction bases left unmatched: 6. CDR1 is SEHNR, CDR2 FQNEAQ, per germline (reference sequence). The CDR3 spells CASSLPGLAGARSYEQYF. The CDR3 DNA follows: TGTGCCAGCAGCTTACCGGGACTAGCGGGGGCTCGCTCCTACGAGCAGTACTTC. The complete variable domain, with remaining parts taken from reference TRBV7-9 and TRBJ2-7, reads DTGVSQNPRHKITKRGQNVTFRCDPISEHNRLYWYRQTLGQGPEFLTYFQNEAQLEKSRLLSDRFSAERPKGSFSTLEIQRTEQGDSAMYLCASSLPGLAGARSYEQYFGPGTRLTVT.